This TCR beta chain was profiled in a study of cytomegalovirus exposure and HLA in healthy donors. Study-wide results and caveats: The majority of TCR sequences were rare, yet some public TCRs appeared in many donors. A previous analysis found most TCR beta V segments productive roughly 87% or roughly 30% of the time.

V was trimmed by 1 base and J by 1 base, leaving 10 bases between them. There are 15 residues in the CDR3. Per the germline V gene, CDR1 is MGHRA and CDR2 is YSYEKL. PCR used 60 Vbeta primers and 13 Jbeta primers. TCRdb keeps only in-frame clones here, not all; method: immunoSEQ multiplex PCR. Of some 190,000 clones in the sample, around three quarters were seen once. A remark on this clone: Its target is unknown.

Material for sequencing was PBMCs. This chain connects TRBV4-1 to TRBJ1-1, with D perhaps TRBD1 (6 bases). The TCR sequence derives from a woman under 30 in good health and CMV-seronegative. Here the CDR3 reads CASSQAGDANTEAFF. The CDR3, as DNA: TGCGCCAGCAGCCAAGCAGGGGATGCGAACACTGAAGCTTTCTTT.